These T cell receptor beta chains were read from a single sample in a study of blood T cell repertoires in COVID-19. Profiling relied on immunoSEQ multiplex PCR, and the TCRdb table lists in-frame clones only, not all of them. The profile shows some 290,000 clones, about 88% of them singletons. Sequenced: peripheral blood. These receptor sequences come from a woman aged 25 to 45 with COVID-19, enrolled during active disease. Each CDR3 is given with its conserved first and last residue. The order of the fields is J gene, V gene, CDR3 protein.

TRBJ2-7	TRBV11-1	CASSLNRGEQYF
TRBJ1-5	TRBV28	CASSLFAGNLQPQHF
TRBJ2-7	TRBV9	CASSGGQGAREQYF
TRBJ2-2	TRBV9	CASSVGDGGNTGELFF
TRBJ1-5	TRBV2	CASRPTGASNQPQHF
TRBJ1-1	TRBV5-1	CASSPGQVKDTEAFF
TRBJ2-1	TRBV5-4	CASQREAIGNEQFF
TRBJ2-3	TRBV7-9	CASSLAATSTDTQYF
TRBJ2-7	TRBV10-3	CAISSRTSGRAHEQYF
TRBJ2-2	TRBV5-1	CASTFSGTIGELFF
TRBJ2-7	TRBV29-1	CSVMGLAGNYEQYF
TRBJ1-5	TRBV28	CASSLVIGEVTQHF
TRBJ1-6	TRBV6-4	CASSAQSIGNSPLHF
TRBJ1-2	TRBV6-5	CASSPQGEPGYTF
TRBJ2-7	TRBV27	CASSLAPLVGGDYEQYF
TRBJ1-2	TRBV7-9	CASSQGQRNYGYTF
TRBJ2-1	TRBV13	CASSAIAGIPYNEQFF
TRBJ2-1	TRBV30	CAWKSGLAGGRPFF
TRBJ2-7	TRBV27	CASSLQTSGEQYF
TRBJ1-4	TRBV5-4	CASSLLGQGQEKLFF
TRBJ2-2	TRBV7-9	CASSLMGGENTGELFF
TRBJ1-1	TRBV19	CASSIEAGADTEAFF
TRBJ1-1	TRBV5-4	CASSPGQLIGGQAFF